Listed below are T cell receptor beta chains from one sample, sequenced in a study of cytomegalovirus exposure and HLA in healthy donors. The table came from immunoSEQ multiplex PCR; TCRdb's copy has only in-frame clones and leaves some out. Its table lists about 88,000 clones. Specimen: PBMCs. The receptors stem from a girl between 10 and 17 years old in good health and CMV-seropositive. The conserved cysteine and the conserved F or W are not part of the CDR3 here.

V gene: TRBV9; J gene: TRBJ2-3; CDR3 protein: ASSGSLRGTSTDTQY
V gene: TRBV6-5; J gene: TRBJ2-7; CDR3 protein: ASSSYAGGYEQY
V gene: TRBV28; J gene: TRBJ1-5; CDR3 protein: ASSYDRETNQPQH
V gene: TRBV4-3; J gene: TRBJ2-7; CDR3 protein: ASSQDSSGVYEQY
V gene: TRBV19; J gene: TRBJ1-1; CDR3 protein: ASSIMGAYTEAF
V gene: TRBV27; J gene: TRBJ2-3; CDR3 protein: ASRRQSTDTQY
V gene: TRBV29-1; J gene: TRBJ2-1; CDR3 protein: SGLRAGGAFNEQF
V gene: TRBV9; J gene: TRBJ2-7; CDR3 protein: ASSVLSGGEQY
V gene: TRBV30; J gene: TRBJ1-6; CDR3 protein: AWTGIGGGSSYNSPLH
V gene: TRBV7-9; J gene: TRBJ1-2; CDR3 protein: ASSHRQGRGGYT